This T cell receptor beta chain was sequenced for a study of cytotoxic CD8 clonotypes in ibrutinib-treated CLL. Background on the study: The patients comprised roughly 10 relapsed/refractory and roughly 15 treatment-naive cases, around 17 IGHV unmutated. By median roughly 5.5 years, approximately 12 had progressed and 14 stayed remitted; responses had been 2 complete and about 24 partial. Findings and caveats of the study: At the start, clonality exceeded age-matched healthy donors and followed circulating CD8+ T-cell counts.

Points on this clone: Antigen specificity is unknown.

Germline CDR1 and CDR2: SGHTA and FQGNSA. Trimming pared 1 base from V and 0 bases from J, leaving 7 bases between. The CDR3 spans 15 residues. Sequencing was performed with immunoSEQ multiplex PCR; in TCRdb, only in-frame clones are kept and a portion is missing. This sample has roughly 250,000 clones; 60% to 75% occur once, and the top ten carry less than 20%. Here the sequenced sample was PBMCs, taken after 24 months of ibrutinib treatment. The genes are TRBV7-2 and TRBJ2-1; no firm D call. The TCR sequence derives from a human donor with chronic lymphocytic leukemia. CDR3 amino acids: CASSLDWASYNEQFF. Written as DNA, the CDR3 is TGTGCCAGCAGCTTAGACTGGGCCTCCTACAATGAGCAGTTCTTC. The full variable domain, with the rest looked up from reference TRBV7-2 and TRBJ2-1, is GAGVSQSPSNKVTEKGKDVELRCDPISGHTALYWYRQSLGQGLEFLIYFQGNSAPDKSGLPSDRFSAERTGGSVSTLTIQRTQQEDSAVYLCASSLDWASYNEQFFGPGTRLTVL.